A single TCR beta chain is shown here with its context. Methods used by the authors: Using reference gene primer amplification, nucleated cell counts were estimated. The data were produced by immunoSEQ multiplex PCR, yet TCRdb's version contains in-frame clones alone and is incomplete. V, J and clone size derive from that table, while D and trimming were established from the DNA sequence. The sample consists of 200,000 or so clones, approximately 87% of them appearing once. The data originate from a study of blood T cell repertoires in COVID-19. Across the whole study: Samples taken during acute and convalescent COVID-19 were collected in the United States, Italy and Spain. From T cells, B-cell-depleted T cells, or PBMCs came the material, which was cDNA or gDNA.

The ends were cut back, 1 base at V and 9 bases at J, with 13 bases in the middle. The CDR3 runs 15 residues. The germline CDR1 and CDR2 sequences are SGHVS and FNYEAQ. The gene calls are TRBV7-6 and TRBJ1-6; D unresolved. This clonotype was sampled from a woman in her forties or fifties with acute or convalescent COVID-19. The sequenced sample consisted of peripheral blood. CDR3: CASSLGPWSSSPLHF. In DNA, the CDR3 is TGTGCCAGCAGCTTAGGTCCCTGGTCCAGTTCACCCCTCCACTTT.